Listed below are T cell receptor beta chains from one sample, sequenced in a study of tumor and adjacent non-tumor tissue in lung cancer. Each CDR3 protein gets one entry after TCRdb re-called the multiplex PCR reads with MiXCR. The sample holds some 90,000 distinct CDR3 sequences, around 59% seen once. The sample taken for sequencing was lung tumor tissue. The receptors were gathered from a man aged 70-80 years with non-small cell lung cancer. CDR3s include the opening cysteine and the closing phenylalanine or tryptophan. D genes are given only for firm matches. Some rows mark clone size as missing; the rest say once, few, many or name a class of expanded clone.

NA TRBJ2-2 NA TRBV6-1 CASLLRRGLSGELFF TGTGCCAGCCTCCTCAGGAGGGGGTTAAGTGGGGAGCTGTTTTTT
NA TRBJ2-3 NA TRBV6-6 CASSYWLDTQYF TGTGCCAGCAGTTACTGGCTAGATACGCAATATTTT
NA TRBJ2-1 TRBD1 TRBV4-2 CAGSQMGQGYNEQFF TGTGCCGGCAGCCAAATGGGACAGGGTTACAATGAGCAGTTCTTC
many TRBJ2-2 NA TRBV4-1 CASSQDLTPSPAELFF TGCGCCAGCAGCCAAGATCTTACCCCCTCCCCGGCCGAGCTGTTTTTT
NA TRBJ1-1 NA TRBV11-2 CASSSYREPRNAEAFF TGTGCCAGCAGCTCTTACAGGGAGCCCCGAAACGCTGAAGCTTTCTTT
once TRBJ2-7 TRBD2 TRBV11-2 CASSLGAGDYEQYF TGCGCCAGCAGCTTAGGTGCGGGAGACTACGAGCAGTACTTC
once TRBJ2-7 TRBD2 TRBV6-5 CASSRLAGASSYEQHF TGTGCCAGCAGTCGACTAGCGGGTGCCAGCTCATACGAGCAGCACTTC
once TRBJ2-2 NA TRBV6-5 CASTGRGAAGGLFF TGTGCCAGCACTGGGCGAGGGGCCGCCGGGGGGCTGTTTTTT
many TRBJ2-7 NA TRBV6-6 CASTRSSYEQYF TGTGCCAGCACCAGGAGCTCCTACGAGCAGTACTTC
many TRBJ2-2 TRBD2 TRBV11-2 CASSSPPGLANTGELFF TGTGCCAGCAGCTCTCCCCCGGGACTAGCGAACACCGGGGAGCTGTTTTTT
many TRBJ2-6 NA TRBV12-3/TRBV12-4 CASSLGGGAGANVLTF TGTGCCAGCAGTTTAGGAGGGGGTGCTGGGGCCAACGTCCTGACTTTC
NA TRBJ2-1 TRBD2 TRBV11-1 CASSCYPAGVTYNEQFF TGTGCCAGCAGCTGTTACCCAGCGGGAGTCACTTACAATGAGCAGTTCTTC
once TRBJ2-7 NA TRBV12-3/TRBV12-4 CASKQTRTNHRF TGTGCCAGCAAGCAGACTAGAACGAATCATCGCTTC
many TRBJ2-3 NA TRBV7-3 CASSYSNGPDTQYF TGTGCCAGCAGCTATTCAAACGGCCCAGATACGCAGTATTTT
NA TRBJ2-7 NA TRBV4-1 CTSGQDRVADYYEQYF TGCACCAGCGGCCAAGATCGGGTAGCGGACTACTACGAGCAGTACTTC
NA TRBJ2-3 TRBD2 TRBV12-3/TRBV12-4 CASSLHGRARIDTQFF TGTGCCAGCAGTTTACACGGGAGGGCTCGCATAGATACGCAGTTTTTT
NA TRBJ2-5 NA TRBV11-3 CASSSGLGETQYF TGTGCCAGCAGCTCAGGCCTTGGAGAGACCCAGTACTTC
NA TRBJ2-7 NA TRBV6-1 CASSPRQDGYERYF TGTGCCAGCAGCCCAAGACAAGACGGGTACGAGCGATACTTC
NA TRBJ2-5 TRBD2 TRBV11-2 CASSRAGGGCEQYF TGTGCCAGCAGTAGAGCGGGAGGCGGGTGCGAGCAATACTTC
NA TRBJ2-1 TRBD1 TRBV11-2 CASSFGTVPIMDEQFF TGTGCCAGCAGCTTCGGGACAGTTCCCATAATGGATGAGCAGTTCTTC
large TRBJ2-7 NA TRBV11-2 CASNRYPYLGYEQYF TGTGCCAGCAATCGTTATCCCTATTTGGGCTACGAGCAGTACTTC
NA TRBJ2-7 TRBD2 TRBV6-5 CANRPLTSGLYEQYF TGTGCCAACAGGCCCCTGACTAGCGGGCTATACGAGCAGTACTTC
few TRBJ1-5 NA TRBV7-9 CASSLRPDQPQHF TGTGCCAGCAGCTTAAGACCCGATCAGCCCCAGCATTTT
many TRBJ2-2 NA TRBV28 CASRDKRRHNTGELFF TGTGCCAGCAGGGATAAACGAAGACATAACACCGGGGAGCTGTTTTTT
NA TRBJ2-7 NA TRBV4-1 CTSSYLKSYEQYF TGCACCAGTTCTTATCTAAAATCCTACGAGCAGTACTTC
few TRBJ2-1 NA TRBV5-4 CASSLREGRQFF TGTGCCAGCAGCTTGAGAGAGGGGCGGCAGTTCTTC
many TRBJ1-5 TRBD1 TRBV12-3/TRBV12-4 CASSATGGRYQPQHF TGTGCCAGCAGTGCTACAGGGGGAAGGTATCAGCCCCAGCATTTT
many TRBJ2-5 NA TRBV4-1 CASSRGETQYF TGCGCCAGCAGCCGGGGAGAGACCCAGTACTTC
NA TRBJ1-1 NA TRBV11-2 CASSGHCGTIFREAEAFF TGTGCCAGCAGCGGGCATTGTGGGACAATCTTTAGGGAGGCTGAAGCTTTCTTT
NA TRBJ2-6 NA TRBV11-1 CASSMGVSGVNVLTF TGTGCCAGCAGTATGGGTGTTAGTGGGGTCAACGTCTTGACTTTC
once TRBJ2-7 TRBD1 TRBV4-1 CASSTTGPPYEQYF TGCGCCAGCAGCACGACAGGGCCGCCTTACGAGCAGTACTTC
many TRBJ1-5 NA TRBV30 CAWGWGKGQPQHF TGTGCCTGGGGTTGGGGGAAAGGGCAGCCCCAGCATTTT
NA TRBJ1-5 NA TRBV6-5 CASSRHRNQPQHF TGTGCCAGCAGTCGACACAGAAATCAGCCCCAGCATTTT
once TRBJ2-1 NA TRBV11-2 CASNLVLVGSYNEQFF TGTGCCAGCAACTTAGTTTTAGTTGGCTCCTACAATGAGCAGTTCTTC
NA TRBJ2-3 TRBD2 TRBV20-1 CRARGLAGGPTDTQYF TGCAGAGCTAGAGGGTTAGCGGGAGGGCCGACAGATACGCAGTATTTT
NA TRBJ2-1 NA TRBV11-2 CASNFQRSSYNERFF TGTGCCAGCAACTTCCAGCGGAGCTCCTACAATGAGCGGTTCTTC
NA TRBJ2-1 NA TRBV6-1 CTSSEYGNEQVF TGTACCAGCAGTGAATACGGGAATGAGCAGGTCTTC
NA TRBJ2-1 TRBD1 TRBV7-9 CASSLWGQSRTGFGNEQFF TGTGCCAGCAGCTTATGGGGTCAGAGCCGGACAGGGTTCGGCAATGAGCAGTTCTTC
few TRBJ2-1 TRBD2 TRBV29-1 CSVGRGRAYNEQFF TGCAGCGTTGGACGAGGGAGGGCGTACAATGAGCAGTTCTTC